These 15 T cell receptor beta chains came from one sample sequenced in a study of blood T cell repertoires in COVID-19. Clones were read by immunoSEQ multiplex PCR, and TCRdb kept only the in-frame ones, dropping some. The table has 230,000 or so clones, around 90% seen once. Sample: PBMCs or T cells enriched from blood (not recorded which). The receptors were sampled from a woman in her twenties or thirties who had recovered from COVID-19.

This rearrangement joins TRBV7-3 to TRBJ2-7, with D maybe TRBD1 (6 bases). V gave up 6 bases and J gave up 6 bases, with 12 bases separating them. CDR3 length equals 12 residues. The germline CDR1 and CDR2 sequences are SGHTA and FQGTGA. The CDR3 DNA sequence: TGTGCCAGCAGTTTAGGACAGCGCGAGCAGTACTTC. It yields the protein CASSLGQREQYF.

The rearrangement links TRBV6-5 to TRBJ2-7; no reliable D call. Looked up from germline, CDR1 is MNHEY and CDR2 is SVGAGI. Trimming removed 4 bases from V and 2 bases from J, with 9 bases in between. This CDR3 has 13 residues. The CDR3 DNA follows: TGTGCCAGCAGTTTTCTAAACCCCTACGAGCAGTACTTC. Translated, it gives CASSFLNPYEQYF.

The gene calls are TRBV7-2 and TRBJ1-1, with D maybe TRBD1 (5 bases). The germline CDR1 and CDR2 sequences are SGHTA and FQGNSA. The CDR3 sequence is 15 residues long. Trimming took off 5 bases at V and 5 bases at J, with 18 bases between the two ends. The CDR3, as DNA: TGTGCCAGCAGCAGCTCCCGTAGGGGTGGGACTGAAGCTTTCTTT. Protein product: CASSSSRRGGTEAFF. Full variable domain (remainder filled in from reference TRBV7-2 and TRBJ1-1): GAGVSQSPSNKVTEKGKDVELRCDPISGHTALYWYRQSLGQGLEFLIYFQGNSAPDKSGLPSDRFSAERTGGSVSTLTIQRTQQEDSAVYLCASSSSRRGGTEAFFGQGTRLTVV.

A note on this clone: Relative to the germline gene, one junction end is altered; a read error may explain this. The CDR3 sequence is CASSLAPATGGKYEQYF. CDR3 coding DNA: TGTGCTAGCAGCTTAGCCCCCGCGACAGGGGGCAAATACGAGCAGTACTTC. The rearrangement links TRBV7-7 to TRBJ2-7, with 10 bases lining up with TRBD1. The CDR3 sequence is 17 residues long. Germline V gives CDR1 SSHAT, CDR2 FNYEAQ (reference sequence).

The CDR3 DNA sequence: TGTGCCAGTAACCCATACTTAGGGGCGAGCGGCTACACCTTC. Encoded protein: CASNPYLGASGYTF. The chain employs TRBV19 and TRBJ1-2; the D gene is possibly TRBD1 (5 bases). The germline V and J ends were trimmed by 7 bases and 8 bases, with 20 bases remaining between them. Germline CDR1 and CDR2: LNHDA and SQIVND (reference sequence). This CDR3 comprises 14 residues.

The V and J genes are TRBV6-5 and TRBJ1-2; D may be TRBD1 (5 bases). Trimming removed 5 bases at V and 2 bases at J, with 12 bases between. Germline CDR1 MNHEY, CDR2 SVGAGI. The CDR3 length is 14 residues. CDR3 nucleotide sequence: TGTGCCAGCAGTCTCCGGGCAGGGAACTATGGCTACACCTTC. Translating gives CASSLRAGNYGYTF.

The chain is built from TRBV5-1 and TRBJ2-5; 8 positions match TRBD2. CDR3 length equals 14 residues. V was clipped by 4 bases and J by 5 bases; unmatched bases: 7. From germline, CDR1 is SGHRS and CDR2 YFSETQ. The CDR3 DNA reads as TGCGCCAGCAGCCCCGGGGGGGCGGGGGAGACCCAGTACTTC. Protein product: CASSPGGAGETQYF.

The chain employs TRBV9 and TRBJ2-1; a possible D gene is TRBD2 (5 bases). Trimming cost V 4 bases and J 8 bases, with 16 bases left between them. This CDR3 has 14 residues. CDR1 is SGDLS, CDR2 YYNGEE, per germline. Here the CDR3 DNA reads TGTGCCAGCAGCCCCCGGACTTCGCAGGATGAGCAGTTCTTC. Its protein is CASSPRTSQDEQFF.

The DNA for the CDR3 is TGTGCCAGCAGTTACTTTCTAGCACAGGGAAGCGATGGCTACACCTTC. This encodes CASSYFLAQGSDGYTF. The J gene is TRBJ1-2, the V gene TRBV6-5; D is possibly TRBD1 (6 bases). Trimming removed 1 base from V and 6 bases from J, with 18 bases in between. Germline V CDR1 and CDR2: MNHEY, SVGAGI. This CDR3 has 16 residues.

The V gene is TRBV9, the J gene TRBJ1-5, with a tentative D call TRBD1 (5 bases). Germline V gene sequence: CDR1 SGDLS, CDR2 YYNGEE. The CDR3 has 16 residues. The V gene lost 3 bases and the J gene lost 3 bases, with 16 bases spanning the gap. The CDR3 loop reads CASSDGRGSINQPQHF. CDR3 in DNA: TGTGCCAGCAGCGACGGTCGGGGGTCGATCAATCAGCCCCAGCATTTT.

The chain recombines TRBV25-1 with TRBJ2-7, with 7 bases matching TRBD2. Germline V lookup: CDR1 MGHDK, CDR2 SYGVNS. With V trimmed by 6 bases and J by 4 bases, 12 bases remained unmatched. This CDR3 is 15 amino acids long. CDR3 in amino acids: CASSWGRVQSYEQYF. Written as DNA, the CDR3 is TGTGCCAGCAGCTGGGGGAGGGTACAGAGTTACGAGCAGTACTTC.

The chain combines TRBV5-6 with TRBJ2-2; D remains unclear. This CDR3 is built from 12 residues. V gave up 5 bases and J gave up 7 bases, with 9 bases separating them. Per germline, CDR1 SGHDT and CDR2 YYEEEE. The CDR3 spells CASRKLNGELFF. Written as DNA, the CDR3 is TGTGCCAGCAGAAAACTAAACGGGGAGCTGTTTTTT.

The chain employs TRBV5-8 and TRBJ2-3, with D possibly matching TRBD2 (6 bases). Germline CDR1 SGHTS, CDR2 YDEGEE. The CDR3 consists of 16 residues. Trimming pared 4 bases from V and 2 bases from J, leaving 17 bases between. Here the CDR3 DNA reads TGTGCCAGCAGCCCGGGGTCGGGGGTTGACACAGATACGCAGTATTTT. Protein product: CASSPGSGVDTDTQYF.

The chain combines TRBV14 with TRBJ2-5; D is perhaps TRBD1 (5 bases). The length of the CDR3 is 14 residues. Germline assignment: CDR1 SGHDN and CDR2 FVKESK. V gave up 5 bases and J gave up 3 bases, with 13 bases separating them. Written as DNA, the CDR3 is TGTGCCAGCAGCTCCTACGAACAGGAAGAGACCCAGTACTTC. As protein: CASSSYEQEETQYF.

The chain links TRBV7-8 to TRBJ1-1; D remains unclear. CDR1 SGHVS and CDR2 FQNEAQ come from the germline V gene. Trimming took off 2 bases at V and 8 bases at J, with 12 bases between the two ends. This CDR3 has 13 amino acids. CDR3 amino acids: CASSLRVWPEAFF. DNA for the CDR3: TGTGCCAGCAGCTTACGGGTGTGGCCCGAAGCTTTCTTT. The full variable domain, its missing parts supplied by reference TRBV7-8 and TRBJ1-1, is GAGVSQSPRYKVAKRGQDVALRCDPISGHVSLFWYQQALGQGPEFLTYFQNEAQLDKSGLPSDRFFAERPEGSVSTLKIQRTQQEDSAVYLCASSLRVWPEAFFGQGTRLTVV.